These T cell receptor beta chains were read from a single sample in a study of blood T cell repertoires in COVID-19. This table comes from immunoSEQ multiplex PCR, and its TCRdb copy is limited to in-frame clones, with some not included. The table lists about 200,000 clones, more than 85% of them singletons. Input material: peripheral blood. These receptors were taken from a woman between 45 and 65 years old with COVID-19, enrolled during active disease. Both conserved end residues are trimmed from each CDR3. Only part of the rows carry a size: once, few, many, or a class if the clone is expanded.

many | TRBV3-1/TRBV3-2 | ASSQDASGALVYGYT
once | TRBV28 | ASIEVGLAGPGELF
once | TRBV9 | ASTLNQGAVNTEAF
NA | TRBV19 | ASTQMSGGRYNEQF
once | TRBV27 | ASSFGTGFSEQY
NA | TRBV11-2 | ASSLYGGTDTQY
NA | TRBV6-2/TRBV6-3 | ASSYSGTDTEKLF
NA | TRBV28 | ASSFPGDQPQH
many | TRBV20-1 | SASDSGGSTGELF
few | TRBV30 | AWSAYTAGNTIY
NA | TRBV27 | ASSPRELGGADTQY
NA | TRBV6-6 | ASRHGQGAGGELF
NA | TRBV6-2/TRBV6-3 | ASSYKGASEQF
few | TRBV2 | ASLAGRQETQY
NA | TRBV5-1 | ASSRLEGRREQY
NA | TRBV12-3/TRBV12-4 | ASSSLLILQY
few | TRBV7-9 | ASSRARGEGIYGYT
NA | TRBV12-5 | ASGLVLDRGYNEQF
once | TRBV19 | ASSNRGTAYSNQPQH
NA | TRBV21-1 | ASSKEGSGGAETYEQY
NA | TRBV24-1 | ATSLAGGKETQY
NA | TRBV19 | ASSEGLGLAASYEQY
NA | TRBV13 | ASSLERGANYEQY
NA | TRBV18 | ASSPDSYGYT
NA | TRBV27 | ASSLWSSNNEQF
NA | TRBV19 | ASRKQGLGTDTQY
NA | TRBV19 | ASSPPRQGARNQPQH
NA | TRBV5-5 | ASSKRQDSGANVLT
once | TRBV5-4 | ASSLWAGENYGYT
NA | TRBV2 | ASSAKGGLAGFSDEQY
NA | TRBV30 | AWVGQGVGEAF
NA | TRBV2 | ASSNSFGYT
NA | TRBV19 | ASSAGLAGGLSYEQY
NA | TRBV6-2/TRBV6-3 | ASSPGGTGRSPLH
NA | TRBV3-1/TRBV3-2 | ASSPRTSGGTKRTQY
once | TRBV6-6 | ASSYLFLAEAF
NA | TRBV7-6 | ASSLGRGQGNQPQH
NA | TRBV5-8 | ASRSYRVGWGTDTQY
NA | TRBV5-1 | ASSPAAGQALNQPQH
NA | TRBV11-2 | ASSLSGGGYT
once | TRBV24-1 | ATSDPGLAGGLQETQY
NA | TRBV5-1 | ASSSGRMGGGNTIY
NA | TRBV19 | ASSSAGPGELF
NA | TRBV24-1 | ATSDPQKVGQGKHSGANVLT
NA | TRBV6-1 | ASSEALRSPNYGYT